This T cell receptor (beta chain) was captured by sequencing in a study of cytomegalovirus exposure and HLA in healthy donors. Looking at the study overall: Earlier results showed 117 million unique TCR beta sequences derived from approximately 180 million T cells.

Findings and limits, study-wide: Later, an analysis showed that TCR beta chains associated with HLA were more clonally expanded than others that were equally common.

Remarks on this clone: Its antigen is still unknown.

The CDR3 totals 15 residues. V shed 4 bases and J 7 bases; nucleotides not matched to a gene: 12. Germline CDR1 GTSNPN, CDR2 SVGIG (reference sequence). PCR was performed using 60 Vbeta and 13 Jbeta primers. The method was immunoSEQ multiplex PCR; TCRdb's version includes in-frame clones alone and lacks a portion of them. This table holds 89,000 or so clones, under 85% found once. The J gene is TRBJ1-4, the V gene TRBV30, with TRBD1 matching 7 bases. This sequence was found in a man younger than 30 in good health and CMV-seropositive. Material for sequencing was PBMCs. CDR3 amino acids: CAWTPPRQGGEKLFF. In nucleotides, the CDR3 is TGTGCCTGGACTCCGCCCCGACAGGGCGGTGAAAAACTGTTTTTT.